The clone carrying this T cell receptor (beta chain) occurred a few times. Its cognate antigen is unknown. CDR3 size: 14 residues. Germline V gene lookup returns CDR1 SGHNT and CDR2 YYREEE (reference sequence). After removal of 4 bases from V and 5 bases from J, the junction contained 6 bases not matched to a gene. The data were produced by immunoSEQ multiplex PCR, yet TCRdb's version contains in-frame clones alone and is incomplete. The sample records hundreds of thousands of clones, around 73% being singletons. This sample stems from a study of shared clonotypes between healthy human individuals. General study results and limits: Across several donors, naive CD4 shared 5% to 6%, naive CD8 over 3%, memory CD4 roughly 2.4%, memory CD8 0.4% to 0.5%.

The sequenced sample consisted of memory CD4+ T cells sorted from blood. The subset was: CD45RA-negative fraction. The chain joins TRBV5-4 to TRBJ1-1; 9 bases align to TRBD1. The sequence was obtained from a young woman in good health. The CDR3 DNA follows: TGTGCCAGCAGCCTGAACAGGGGGCAGACTGAAGCTTTCTTT. Translation: CASSLNRGQTEAFF.